This T cell receptor (beta chain) was captured in a study of naive and memory T cell subsets. Alpha and beta libraries were amplified separately from the second PCR onward. Four subsets defined by CD45RA and CD27 were sorted after CD3, CD4, CD8 and live/dead staining. Notes on the study in general: Naive repertoires, especially CD8, held a few larger clonotypes, possibly memory cells re-expressing CD45RA. Naive and memory repertoire findings lacked a ground truth for validation.

An equimolar mix of two oligonucleotides served as the beta constant-region primer for TRBC1 and TRBC2. The ligated cDNA underwent four PCR rounds using SP2 and nested alpha and beta constant-region primers. TCRdb independently ran MiXCR on the UMI-ligation and nested PCR reads; one entry per CDR3 protein. The sample gives over 100,000 distinct CDR3 sequences, roughly 15% of which show up once; roughly 2.8% is in the top ten. Germline assignment: CDR1 SGHRS and CDR2 YFSETQ. The CDR3 has 15 amino acids. V lost 6 bases to trimming and J lost 0 bases, with 15 bases between them. Note on this clonotype: What it recognizes is unknown.

The sequenced sample consisted of naive CD8+ T cells from blood. The clonotype comes from a human donor in good health. The chain is built from TRBV5-1 and TRBJ1-1, with D unclear. The CDR3 sequence: CASTPGGILNTEAFF. CDR3 DNA: TGCGCCAGCACCCCGGGCGGCATTTTGAACACTGAAGCTTTCTTT.